The clone carrying this TCR beta chain was picked up a small number of times. Its antigen remains unidentified. This specimen belongs to a study of early T cells in non-severe SARS-CoV-2 infection. Study-level background: Bulk RNA isolated from unsorted whole blood underwent sequencing; chains were not paired.

Looked up from germline, CDR1 is ENHRY and CDR2 is SYGVKD. The CDR3 sequence is 15 residues long. Trimming removed 3 bases at V and 0 bases at J, with 9 bases between. General study findings and limits: Missing private and CD4 specificities, VDJdb matching favored anti-spike CD8 responses.

Each single cDNA molecule received a unique molecular identifier. TCRdb re-called the 5' RACE reads with MiXCR, one entry per CDR3 protein. The sample includes nearly 45,000 distinct CDR3 sequences, roughly 12% seen only once; the top ten take 21%. This TCR came from an adult who was a healthcare worker with PCR-confirmed SARS-CoV-2 infection or an uninfected control (not recorded which). The chain uses TRBV10-3 and TRBJ1-3; D unclear. The sequenced sample was whole blood. CDR3 in DNA: TGTGCCATCAGTGACTCGGCTCTCTCTGGAAACACCATATATTTT. This sequence encodes CAISDSALSGNTIYF.